Here is one T cell receptor beta chain with its context. Its antigen is unknown. The data originate from a study of early stage breast cancer tumors. Background on the study: Average read coverage per sample was 9 to 10-fold.

Some clones are missing from TCRdb's copy, which holds only in-frame ones; the method was immunoSEQ multiplex PCR. The sample contains about 31,000 clones, 60% to 80% of which appear only once. Study results and caveats: Commonly generated sequences made up most enriched TCRB sequences shared between patients.

About 17-50 mg of tumor tissue was diced per sample. Deletions cut 0 bases from V and 6 bases from J, with 10 bases between. Germline V gene sequence: CDR1 SGHTS, CDR2 YDEGEE. The CDR3 extends over 14 amino acids. V usage is TRBV5-8 and J usage is TRBJ2-1; D not resolved. The sequenced sample consisted of breast tumor tissue. This TCR came from a person between 30 and 45 years old with breast cancer. The CDR3 nucleotides read TGTGCCAGCAGCTTGGTTGGAGCATCCAATGAGCAGTTCTTC. Amino acid sequence: CASSLVGASNEQFF.